What follows describes a single T cell receptor (beta chain). Its antigen is unidentified. A much larger clonotype is one base distant, so this may be a read error. The data were taken from a study of T cells in Graves' hyperthyroidism and ophthalmopathy. Uncontrolled infection, other autoimmune disease, pregnancy and lactation each barred patients from inclusion. On the basis of clinical symptoms, serum thyroxine and TRAb, thyroid ultrasound and orbital computed tomography, diagnoses were made. CDR1 is SGHDN, CDR2 FVKESK, per germline. The junction had 9 bases not matched to a gene; V was cut back by 1 base and J by 6 bases. This CDR3 is built from 17 residues. Regions amplified from RNA transcripts were the TCR beta CDR3 regions. Using the HTBI primer set, a first-round RT-PCR was run on the TCR CDR3. TCRdb reprocessed the multiplex PCR reads with MiXCR, giving one entry per CDR3 protein. This table has almost 600,000 distinct CDR3 sequences, over 11% appearing once.

Study results and limitations: Blood samples included most of the expanded thyroid clonotypes exceeding 0.001. Ophthalmopathy and stable hyperthyroidism were separated by a 13 V-J model.

The chain employs TRBV14 and TRBJ2-1; 10 nucleotides agree with TRBD2. This sequence was found in a woman under 40 with Graves' hyperthyroidism that later progressed to Graves' ophthalmopathy. Sequenced material: blood. CDR3 sequence (DNA): TGTGCCAGCAGCCAAGGAACTAGCGGGGCCTTGGTCAATGAGCAGTTCTTC. Its protein product is CASSQGTSGALVNEQFF.